The 17 T cell receptor beta chains reported below all come from one sample, sequenced in a study of vaccination effects on CD4 cells after COVID-19. Antigen specificity for these receptors is unknown. Generated by immunoSEQ multiplex PCR, the TCRdb table keeps only in-frame clones and is missing some. Of tens of thousands of clones in the sample, around 80% were seen once. When more than 9 days of culture had elapsed, CD4+ T cells were isolated. As their vaccination, participants received two doses of either BNT162b2 or mRNA-1273. Sequenced material: CD4+ T cells from PBMCs cultured without peptide, taken after COVID-19 vaccination. These receptors originate from a human donor who received a COVID-19 vaccine.

This clone was found a few times. The rearrangement uses TRBV29-1 and TRBJ1-2, with 9 nucleotides matching TRBD1. Per germline, CDR1 SQVTM and CDR2 ANQGSEA. This CDR3 has 14 amino acids. V lost 2 bases and J lost 4; bases outside the gene matches: 5. The CDR3 nucleotides are TGCAGCGTTGAACGGGGGGGACAGGGCTATGGCTACACCTTC. It is translated as CSVERGGQGYGYTF.

The chain uses TRBV7-4 and TRBJ1-3; the D is unclear. Trimming shortened V by 10 bases and J by 0 bases, and 10 bases separated the two germline ends. The CDR3 has 13 amino acids. Germline CDR1 SGHVT, CDR2 SQSDAQ. The CDR3 DNA reads as TGTGCCATAGTTAGCTACTCTGGAAACACCATATATTTT. It specifies CAIVSYSGNTIYF.

The genes are TRBV7-6 and TRBJ2-1, with D tentatively TRBD1 (6 bases). Trimming shortened V by 5 bases and J by 2 bases, and 16 bases separated the two germline ends. Germline CDR1 reads SGHVS; CDR2 reads FNYEAQ. The CDR3 covers 16 residues. CDR3 coding DNA: TGTGCCAGCAGCCGAAATCCCAGGGGCCCCTACAATGAGCAGTTCTTC. Its translation is CASSRNPRGPYNEQFF.

The rearrangement uses TRBV5-8 and TRBJ2-3; D is undetermined. The CDR3 length is 16 residues. V was cut by 1 base and J by 0 bases, with 12 bases left in between. Germline V gives CDR1 SGHTS, CDR2 YDEGEE. The CDR3 region has the DNA TGTGCCAGCAGCTTGTGGGCGGACGCTAGCACAGATACGCAGTATTTT. Translated, it gives CASSLWADASTDTQYF.

This clone was counted only a few times. The chain has TRBV21-1 and TRBJ2-7; the tabulated D call, TRBD2, remains unverified against the DNA. TRBV21-1 is assigned pseudogene status. This CDR3 has 13 amino acids. As DNA, the CDR3 is TGTGCCAGCCATAGTCGGTCCTCCTACGAGCAGTACGTC. Translation: CASHSRSSYEQYV.

The CDR3 DNA is TGCGCCAGCAGGGGAACTAGCGGCACCGGGGAGCTGTTTTTT. Translation gives CASRGTSGTGELFF. This chain joins TRBV4-3 and TRBJ2-2; TRBD2 matches at 8 bases. The CDR3 length is 14 residues. With V trimmed by 6 bases and J by 4 bases, 4 bases remained unmatched. The germline CDR1 and CDR2 sequences are LGHNA and YSLEER.

The chain links TRBV5-4 to TRBJ2-5; a possible D gene is TRBD2 (6 bases). Germline V lookup: CDR1 SGHNT, CDR2 YYREEE (reference sequence). V gave up 1 base and J gave up 4 bases, with 11 bases separating them. The CDR3 has 14 residues. This chain's CDR3 is CASSLQQTRETQYF. The CDR3 region has the DNA TGTGCCAGCAGCTTGCAACAGACTAGAGAGACCCAGTACTTC. Full variable domain (rest looked up from reference TRBV5-4 and TRBJ2-5): ETGVTQSPTHLIKTRGQQVTLRCSSQSGHNTVSWYQQALGQGPQFIFQYYREEENGRGNFPPRFSGLQFPNYSSELNVNALELDDSALYLCASSLQQTRETQYFGPGTRLLVL.

The V call is TRBV10-1, the J call TRBJ1-1; D may be TRBD1 (6 bases). Germline CDR1 reads WNHNN; CDR2 reads SYGVQD (reference sequence). The CDR3 has 14 residues. V was trimmed by 4 bases and J by 0 bases, leaving 9 bases between them. The CDR3 region is CASSGDTMNTEAFF. Here the CDR3 DNA reads TGCGCCAGCAGTGGGGACACGATGAACACTGAAGCTTTCTTT.

The chain links TRBV6-5 to TRBJ1-6; TRBD1 agrees at 7 bases. CDR1 and CDR2 from the germline V gene are MNHEY and SVGAGI. This CDR3 has 13 residues. V dropped 5 bases and J dropped 7; count of bases not matched to a gene: 2. As DNA, the CDR3 is TGTGCCAGCAGTAGGGGGCAGAATTCACCCCTCCACTTT. It yields the protein CASSRGQNSPLHF.

The sample holds one count of this clone. This rearrangement joins TRBV6-1 to TRBJ2-4, with a tentative D call TRBD1 (5 bases). The length of the CDR3 is 16 residues. V lost 2 bases to trimming and J lost 0 bases, with 11 bases between them. Germline CDR1 is MNHNS and CDR2 is SASEGT. CDR3 region: CASSEQGSLAKNIQYF. As DNA, the CDR3 is TGTGCCAGCAGTGAACAGGGAAGTCTAGCCAAAAACATTCAGTACTTC.

The chain is built from TRBV20-1 and TRBJ2-7; weak D call: TRBD2 (5 bases). From germline, CDR1 is DFQATT and CDR2 SNEGSKA (reference sequence). V was clipped by 6 bases and J by 2 bases, with 8 bases between them. CDR3 size: 11 residues. CDR3 nucleotide sequence: TGCAGTGCAACGACTACCTACGAGCAGTACGTC. It specifies CSATTTYEQYV.

This chain joins TRBV6-1 and TRBJ2-7; D not certain. The V end was cut by 2 bases, the J end by 6 bases, with 5 bases between. The CDR3 is made up of 11 amino acids. CDR1 is MNHNS and CDR2 is SASEGT in the germline V gene. CDR3: CASSELREQYV. DNA for the CDR3: TGTGCCAGCAGTGAATTGCGCGAGCAGTACGTC.

DNA for the CDR3: TGTGCCAGCAGTGATAAACAGGCAGATCAGCCCCAGCATTTT. Its protein is CASSDKQADQPQHF. The chain is built from TRBV2 and TRBJ1-5; possible D gene TRBD1, 5 bases. CDR1 is SNHLY and CDR2 is FYNNEI in the germline V gene. Trimming pared 3 bases from V and 5 bases from J, leaving 11 bases between. The CDR3 has 14 residues.

This clone was observed a few times. This chain joins TRBV5-4 and TRBJ1-1; perhaps TRBD1 as D (6 bases). This CDR3 region has 16 residues. From germline, CDR1 is SGHNT and CDR2 YYREEE (reference sequence). V was pared by 3 bases and J by 4 bases, with 19 bases between. CDR3 loop: CASSSSGRGRSTEAFF. The CDR3 DNA reads TGTGCCAGCAGCTCCTCGGGCAGGGGCAGGAGCACTGAAGCTTTCTTT.

The rearrangement links TRBV5-6 to TRBJ2-7, with D hard to call. CDR1 and CDR2 (germline): SGHDT, YYEEEE. V lost 5 bases to trimming and J lost 2 bases, with 17 bases between them. The CDR3 contains 15 residues. The CDR3 region is CASSRLGSSPYEQYV. CDR3 nucleotides: TGTGCCAGCAGTCGTTTAGGGTCTTCTCCCTACGAGCAGTACGTC.

The rearrangement links TRBV15 to TRBJ2-5; 9 nucleotides line up with TRBD1. This CDR3 contains 14 residues. V gave up 6 bases and J gave up 2 bases; unmatched junction bases: 4. Germline values: CDR1 LNHNV, CDR2 YYDKDF (reference sequence). The CDR3 is CATRKQGAQETQYF. The CDR3 coding sequence is TGTGCCACCAGAAAACAGGGGGCTCAAGAGACCCAGTACTTC.

The CDR3 nucleotides read TGTGCCAGCAGTTTGGTGGGGCTGGGGGGTGAAAAACTGTTTTTT. This sequence encodes CASSLVGLGGEKLFF. V usage is TRBV28 and J usage is TRBJ1-4; D possibly corresponds to TRBD1 (5 bases). Looked up from germline, CDR1 is MDHEN and CDR2 is SYDVKM. This CDR3 is built from 15 residues. Trimming removed 3 bases from V and 7 bases from J, with 15 bases in between.